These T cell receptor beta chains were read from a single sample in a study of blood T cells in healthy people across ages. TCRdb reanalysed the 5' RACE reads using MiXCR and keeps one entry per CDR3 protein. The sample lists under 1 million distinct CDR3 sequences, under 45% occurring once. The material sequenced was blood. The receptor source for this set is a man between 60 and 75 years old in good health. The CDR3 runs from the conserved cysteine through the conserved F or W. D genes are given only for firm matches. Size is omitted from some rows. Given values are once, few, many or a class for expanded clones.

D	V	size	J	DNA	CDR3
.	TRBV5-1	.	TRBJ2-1	TGCGCCAGCATGGAGGGGGGAGGGAGCAATGAGCAGTTCTTC	CASMEGGGSNEQFF
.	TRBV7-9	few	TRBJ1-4	TGTGCCAGCAGTTGGGGAACTAATGAAAAACTGTTTTTT	CASSWGTNEKLFF
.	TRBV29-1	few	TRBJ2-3	TGCAGTACAGATACGCAGTATTTT	CSTDTQYF
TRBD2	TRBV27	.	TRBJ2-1	TGTGCCAGCAGTTTACAGCATAGCGGGGGGGCTCACAATGAGCAGTTCTTC	CASSLQHSGGAHNEQFF
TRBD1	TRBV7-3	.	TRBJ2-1	TGTGCCAGCAGCTTAAGTCCCGGGACAGCCTACAATGAGCAGTTCTTC	CASSLSPGTAYNEQFF
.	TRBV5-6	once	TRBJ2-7	TGTGCCAGCAGCTTGCGGTTCCTTTCCTACGAGCAGTACTTC	CASSLRFLSYEQYF
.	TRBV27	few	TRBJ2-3	TGTGCCAGCAGCCCTCTCGGGCCTAGCACAGATACGCAGTATTTT	CASSPLGPSTDTQYF
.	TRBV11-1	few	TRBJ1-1	TGTGCCAGCAGCCCGCGCCCGCAGAACACTGAAGCTTTCTTT	CASSPRPQNTEAFF
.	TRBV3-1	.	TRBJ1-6	TGTGCCAGCAGCCAAGTGTTTCGTCCTCAGCCACCCCTCCACTTT	CASSQVFRPQPPLHF
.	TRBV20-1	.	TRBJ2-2	TGCAGTGCGGGGGACCGCGCGAACACCGGGGAGCTGTTTTTT	CSAGDRANTGELFF
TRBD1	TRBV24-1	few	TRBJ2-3	TGTGCCACCAGTGATTGGGACAGCTCTAGCACAGATACGCAGTATTTT	CATSDWDSSSTDTQYF
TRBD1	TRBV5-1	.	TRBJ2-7	TGCGCCAGCAGCCAGAGGGGGACAGGGGCGTACAACGAGCAGTACTTC	CASSQRGTGAYNEQYF
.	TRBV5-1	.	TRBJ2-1	TGCGCCAGCAGCTTGGCGGGCCCTCCGGGGTTCTTC	CASSLAGPPGFF
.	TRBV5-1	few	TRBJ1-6	TGCGCCAGCAGCCGGCAGGGGAACTATAATTCACCCCTCCACTTT	CASSRQGNYNSPLHF
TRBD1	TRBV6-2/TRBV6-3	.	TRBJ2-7	TGTGCCAGCTGTCCCGGGACAGGGGGTTCCTACGAGCAGTACTTC	CASCPGTGGSYEQYF
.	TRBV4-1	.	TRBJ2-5	TGCGCCAGCAGCCAAGTCACTTGGGGCGGGGGCGGTTCGAGAGAGACCCAGTACTTC	CASSQVTWGGGGSRETQYF
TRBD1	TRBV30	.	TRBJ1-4	TGTGCCTGGAACCAGGGGGGTAATGAAAAACTGTTTTTT	CAWNQGGNEKLFF
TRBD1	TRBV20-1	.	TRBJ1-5	TGCAGTGCTATGGACAGGGGCGATTGGACTCAGCCCCAGCATTTT	CSAMDRGDWTQPQHF
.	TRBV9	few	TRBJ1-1	TGTGCCAGCAGCGTGTGGTCGAACACTGAAGCTTTCTTT	CASSVWSNTEAFF
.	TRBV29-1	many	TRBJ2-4	TGCAGCGTTGAATTACAGGCCAAAAACATTCAGTACTTC	CSVELQAKNIQYF
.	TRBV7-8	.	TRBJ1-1	TGTGCCAGCAGCCCTAGGGAGGGAGGGTCGCGCACTGAAGCTTTCTTT	CASSPREGGSRTEAFF
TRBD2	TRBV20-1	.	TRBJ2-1	TGCAGTGCTCTGAAGCGGGAGGGGGTATACAATGAGCAGTTCTTC	CSALKREGVYNEQFF
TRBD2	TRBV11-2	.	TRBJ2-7	TGTGCCAGCAGCTTAGTTCCAGCGGGGAACGGCGAGCAGTACTTC	CASSLVPAGNGEQYF
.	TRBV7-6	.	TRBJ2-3	TGTGCCAGCAGCGTAATAGCGGGCACAGATACGCAGTATTTT	CASSVIAGTDTQYF
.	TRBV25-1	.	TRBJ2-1	TGTGCCAGCAGTGATTCCCCGATGGCCTACAATGAGCAGTTCTTC	CASSDSPMAYNEQFF
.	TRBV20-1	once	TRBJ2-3	TGCAGTGCTGCCTCCGGGGCAGATACGCAGTATTTT	CSAASGADTQYF
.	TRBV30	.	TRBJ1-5	TGTGCCTGGAGTGTAGGGGCAGGGATAACAGTTCAGCCCCAGCATTTT	CAWSVGAGITVQPQHF
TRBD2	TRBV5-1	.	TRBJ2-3	TGCGCCAGCAGCGGAGGGACTAACGCTAGGCACGCGACAGATACGCAGTATTTT	CASSGGTNARHATDTQYF
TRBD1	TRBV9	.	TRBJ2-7	TGTGCCAGCAGCGACCGGGACAGGGACAATGAGCAGTACTTC	CASSDRDRDNEQYF
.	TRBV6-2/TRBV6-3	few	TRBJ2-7	TGTGCCAGCAGTTACTCGTTGGGGGGCCTTTCCTACGAGCAGTACTTC	CASSYSLGGLSYEQYF
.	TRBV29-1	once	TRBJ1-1	TGCAGCGTTGTGGCTGAGGGGGTTGGCACTGAAGCTTTCTTT	CSVVAEGVGTEAFF
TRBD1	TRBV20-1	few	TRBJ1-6	TGCAGTGCTAGGGATACGGCGACAGGGGGAAATTCACCCCTCCACTTT	CSARDTATGGNSPLHF
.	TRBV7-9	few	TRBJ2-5	TGTGCCAGCAGCACAATGGAGACCCAGTACTTC	CASSTMETQYF
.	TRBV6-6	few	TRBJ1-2	TGTGCCAGCAGTTACGGTCTCGGGGCAGCCTATGGCTACACCTTC	CASSYGLGAAYGYTF
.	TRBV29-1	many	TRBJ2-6	TGCAGCGTGGCGGGAGGGGCCAACGTCCTGACTTTC	CSVAGGANVLTF
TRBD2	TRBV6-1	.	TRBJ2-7	TGTGCCAGCAGCAGCGGGGAGGGCTACTACGAGCAGTACTTC	CASSSGEGYYEQYF
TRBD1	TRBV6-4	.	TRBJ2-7	TGTGCCAGCAGTGACAGGGGGCTCTACGAGCAGTACTTC	CASSDRGLYEQYF
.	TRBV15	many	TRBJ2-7	TGTGCCACCAGCAGAGCACGGGTCGCTGGCGAGCAGTACTTC	CATSRARVAGEQYF
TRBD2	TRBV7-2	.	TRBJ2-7	TGTGCCAGCAGCTTAGTCGCCGGGACTAGCGGTAGCTACGAGCAGTACTTC	CASSLVAGTSGSYEQYF
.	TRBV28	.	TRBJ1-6	TGTGCCAGCAGTGCAGCCGGGACACAAACTAATAATTCACCCCTCCACTTT	CASSAAGTQTNNSPLHF